A single sample gave rise to the 14 T cell receptor beta chains below, sequenced in a study of OX40 agonist ivuxolimab in advanced cancers. Sequencing was performed with immunoSEQ multiplex PCR; in TCRdb, only in-frame clones are kept and a portion is missing. The sample yields roughly 67,000 clones, 80% to 90% seen once. The sequenced sample was CD4+ or CD8+ T cells sorted from blood, obtained in a trial of the OX40 agonist ivuxolimab. Source of these receptors: an adult with an advanced solid tumor such as melanoma, head and neck, liver or kidney cancer.

This chain connects TRBV23-1 to TRBJ2-3, with D tentatively TRBD1 (6 bases). TRBV23-1 is recorded as an ORF, its role being uncertain. The V and J ends lost 3 bases and 0 bases respectively, with 19 bases between them. This CDR3 has 18 amino acids. The CDR3 here is CASSHALTGTGSTDTQYF. Written as DNA, the CDR3 is TGCGCCAGCAGTCATGCGTTAACAGGGACGGGCAGCACAGATACGCAGTATTTT.

This clone was observed a single time. The J gene is TRBJ2-7, the V gene TRBV6-5, with TRBD1 as a possible D gene (5 bases). Looked up from germline, CDR1 is MNHEY and CDR2 is SVGAGI. V was shortened by 4 bases and J by 0 bases, with 10 bases between the two germline ends. The CDR3 is made up of 14 amino acids. The CDR3 DNA follows: TGTGCCAGCAGTTGGGGCCAAATCTCCTACGAGCAGTACTTC. It codes for CASSWGQISYEQYF.

The rearrangement uses TRBV28 and TRBJ2-7, with D perhaps assigned TRBD1 or TRBD2 (5 bases each). V dropped 4 bases and J dropped 1 base, with 14 bases sitting between them. This CDR3 contains 15 residues. Germline V gene sequence: CDR1 MDHEN, CDR2 SYDVKM. CDR3 sequence reads: CASSSTGTGSYEQYF. The CDR3 DNA reads TGTGCCAGCAGTTCCACCGGGACGGGATCCTACGAGCAGTACTTC.

In regard to this clone: At one of its ends the junction is not consistent with the germline gene, which may arise from a read error. The chain combines TRBV7-7 with TRBJ1-6, with D perhaps matching TRBD1 (5 bases). This CDR3 has 13 residues. In germline, CDR1 is SSHAT, CDR2 FNYEAQ (reference sequence). CDR3 sequence reads: CASSLGVNSPLHF. The DNA of the CDR3 is TGTGCTAGCAGCTTAGGGGTTAATTCACCCCTCCACTTT.

V and J are TRBV19 and TRBJ1-5, with no clear D. The germline gives CDR1 LNHDA, CDR2 SQIVND (reference sequence). The CDR3 is 15 residues long. V lost 1 base and J lost 1, with 8 bases in between. CDR3 DNA: TGTGCCAGTAGTATAGTCGGGGTGAGCAATCAGCCCCAGCATTTT. It specifies CASSIVGVSNQPQHF.

This chain joins TRBV18 and TRBJ2-3; maybe TRBD1 (5 bases). Trimming stripped 6 bases from V and 3 bases from J, with 16 bases between. From germline, CDR1 is KGHSH and CDR2 LQKENI. The CDR3 is made up of 15 amino acids. CDR3 nucleotides: TGTGCCAGCTCCCCCCGCCAGGGTCGGACAGATACGCAGTATTTT. Protein: CASSPRQGRTDTQYF.

This chain uses TRBV6-5 with TRBJ2-7; D is uncertain. The CDR3 has 13 amino acids. With 0 bases removed from V and 3 bases from J, the gap between germline ends came to 6 bases. From germline, CDR1 is MNHEY and CDR2 SVGAGI. The CDR3 nucleotides read TGTGCCAGCAGTTACTCGGAGCACTACGAGCAGTACTTC. The encoded protein is CASSYSEHYEQYF.

The chain carries TRBV30 and TRBJ1-2, with D possibly being TRBD1 (5 bases). Germline CDR1 reads GTSNPN; CDR2 reads SVGIG (reference sequence). There are 12 residues in the CDR3. DNA for the CDR3: TGTTCTCAGGGTCGAATTTCGAGGGGCTACACCTTC. It specifies CSQGRISRGYTF.

This clone was seen just once. The chain joins TRBV29-1 to TRBJ1-4; D is unclear. Between the trimmed V and J ends, which lost 4 bases and 0 bases, there was a span of 12 bases. Germline lookup yields CDR1 SQVTM and CDR2 ANQGSEA. The CDR3 has 15 amino acids. The CDR3 loop reads CSVGARTATNEKLFF. The CDR3 coding sequence is TGCAGCGTTGGTGCCAGAACTGCAACTAATGAAAAACTGTTTTTT.

V and J are TRBV5-6 and TRBJ2-5, with D perhaps matching TRBD1 or TRBD2 (5 bases each). Trimming shortened V by 0 bases and J by 13 bases, and 22 bases separated the two germline ends. CDR1 and CDR2 from the germline V gene are SGHDT and YYEEEE. The CDR3 has 15 residues. CDR3 loop: CASSLASGTTWVWYF. In DNA form, the CDR3 reads TGTGCCAGCAGCTTGGCCTCGGGGACGACGTGGGTCTGGTACTTC.

At least ten counts were recorded for this clone. The chain couples TRBV18 to TRBJ1-6; D perhaps matches TRBD1 (6 bases). With 4 bases removed from V and 9 bases from J, the gap between germline ends came to 16 bases. This CDR3 comprises 15 residues. The germline V gene encodes CDR1 KGHSH and CDR2 LQKENI. CDR3 region: CASSREGGLSSPLHF. For the CDR3, the DNA is TGTGCCAGCTCACGAGAGGGGGGGTTGAGTTCACCCCTCCACTTT.

The rearrangement links TRBV6-1 to TRBJ2-7, with TRBD1 matching over 8 bases. Germline CDR1 is MNHNS and CDR2 is SASEGT. CDR3 size: 15 residues. Trimming cost V 2 bases and J 0 bases; bases outside gene matches: 3. The CDR3 DNA is TGTGCCAGCAGTGAAACCGGACAGGGCTCCTACGAGCAGTACTTC. This translates into CASSETGQGSYEQYF.

This clone was seen more than once but under ten times. Other DNA sequences of this sample code for an identical CDR3. The DNA for the CDR3 is TGTGCCAGTAGTATAGATCGACAGGGCCGGGAGACCCAGTACTTC. Translated: CASSIDRQGRETQYF. This sequence joins TRBV19 and TRBJ2-5, with 7 bases matching TRBD1. This CDR3 region has 15 residues. The germline V gene has CDR1 LNHDA and CDR2 SQIVND (reference sequence). The V and J ends lost 0 bases and 5 bases, in that order; junction bases with no gene match: 6. Filled out from reference TRBV19 and TRBJ2-5, the complete variable domain reads DGGITQSPKYLFRKEGQNVTLSCEQNLNHDAMYWYRQDPGQGLRLIYYSQIVNDFQKGDIAEGYSVSREKKESFPLTVTSAQKNPTAFYLCASSIDRQGRETQYFGPGTRLLVL.

The chain couples TRBV5-1 to TRBJ2-4; D perhaps matches TRBD1 (6 bases). The CDR3 is made up of 18 amino acids. CDR1 is SGHRS, CDR2 YFSETQ, per germline. Trimming stripped 2 bases from V and 2 bases from J, with 20 bases between. CDR3 in amino acids: CASSFTGRGLGSKNIQYF. CDR3 DNA sequence: TGCGCCAGCAGCTTTACAGGGCGAGGGCTTGGGTCCAAAAACATTCAGTACTTC.